The 8 T cell receptor beta chains given below trace back to one sample, sequenced in a study of quantifying T cell responses using KT2 cells (dated by TCRdb to 2016 to 2017). Concerning the study at large: RNA was DNase-treated and reverse transcribed with TCR alpha and beta constant-region primers, mostly using SuperScript III.

Library preparation was by UMI-ligation and nested PCR. Sequencing relied on an Illumina MiSeq. T4 RNA ligase 1 was used to ligate a single-stranded oligonucleotide containing the Illumina SP2 sequence and a UMI to the 3' end of the cDNA. PCR1 ran 4 cycles (98°C 15 s, 69°C 30 s, 72°C 40 s); the beta primer was an equimolar mix of RC1.1 and RC1.2 covering TRBC1 and TRBC2. The raw public data were reprocessed by TCRdb itself: fastp quality trimming at Q25, MiXCR clonotype calling, in-frame beta chains only. Each entry is one CDR3 protein sequence, shown with its most common DNA and genes. The sample yields some 48,000 distinct CDR3 sequences; 11% were counted once. The biggest ten clones account for 8.5% to 12% of the sample. The sample was PBMCs spiked with cells of the T cell clone KT2. These receptor sequences come from a human donor.

This clonotype has at least ten counts. The rearrangement joins TRBV4-1 to TRBJ2-7; TRBD2 might be the D (7 bases). Deletions cut 0 bases from V and 8 bases from J, with 20 bases between. Germline CDR1 is MGHRA and CDR2 is YSYEKL. The CDR3 has 16 residues. In DNA form, the CDR3 reads TGCGCCAGCAGCCAAGAAGGGGGGGCTAGATCGTCCCAGCAGTACTTC. Its translation: CASSQEGGARSSQQYF.

This chain joins TRBV10-3 and TRBJ2-7, with TRBD1 matching 9 bases. The ends lost 10 bases at V and 2 bases at J; junction bases unmatched: 9. Germline V gene lookup returns CDR1 ENHRY and CDR2 SYGVKD. The CDR3 totals 14 residues. CDR3 DNA: TGTGCCACGGCACCGGGACAGGGCCCCTACGAGCAGTACTTC. This encodes CATAPGQGPYEQYF.

This clonotype was seen many times. The CDR3 bases are TGCGCCAGCAGCTTGGCCCGGGACACCGGGGAGCTGTTTTTT. It encodes CASSLARDTGELFF. V gene TRBV5-1 combines with J gene TRBJ2-2; no reliable D call. The V end lost 0 bases, the J end lost 3 bases, and 6 bases lay between the germline ends. CDR3 length: 14 amino acids. Germline CDR1 SGHRS, CDR2 YFSETQ.

This clonotype was observed at least ten times. This sequence joins TRBV19 and TRBJ1-2, with D unclear. Germline V gives CDR1 LNHDA, CDR2 SQIVND (reference sequence). The CDR3 runs 18 residues. Trimming left V 3 bases short and J 3 bases short, with 23 bases between. The CDR3 sequence: CASSMYPTLVDGYYGYTF. CDR3 sequence (DNA): TGTGCCAGTAGTATGTACCCCACGTTGGTGGACGGATACTATGGCTACACCTTC.

V is TRBV19 and J is TRBJ1-3; 7 bases are a match to TRBD1. Germline CDR1 is LNHDA and CDR2 is SQIVND (reference sequence). CDR3 size: 15 residues. The ends lost 5 bases at V and 0 bases at J; junction bases unmatched: 4. CDR3 region: CASSLGQISGNTIYF. Here the CDR3 DNA reads TGTGCCAGTAGTTTGGGACAGATCTCTGGAAACACCATATATTTT.

The chain has TRBV11-2 and TRBJ2-7; D unclear. V was pared by 2 bases and J by 2 bases, with 7 bases between. Germline CDR1 is SGHAT and CDR2 is FQNNGV. The CDR3 sequence is 13 residues long. For the CDR3, the DNA is TGTGCCAGCAGCTTAAACAGCCCCTACGAGCAGTACTTC. This sequence encodes CASSLNSPYEQYF.

There are many counts of this clonotype. The CDR3 loop reads CASSYSMRWGGAKNIQYF. CDR3 coding DNA: TGTGCCAGCAGTTACTCGATGAGGTGGGGGGGGGCCAAAAACATTCAGTACTTC. This sequence joins TRBV6-6 and TRBJ2-4, with 7 bases identical to TRBD2. This CDR3 has 18 amino acids. CDR1 MNHNY and CDR2 SVGAGI come from the germline V gene (reference sequence). Unmatched junction bases numbered 9, after V lost 0 bases and J lost 1 base.

This clonotype was detected ten times or more. The gene calls are TRBV20-1 and TRBJ2-7; 10 positions agree with TRBD1. V shed 5 bases and J 7 bases; nucleotides not matched to a gene: 11. Germline assignment: CDR1 DFQATT and CDR2 SNEGSKA (reference sequence). The CDR3 runs to 14 residues. This CDR3 reads CSARNRDRGGEQYF. In DNA, the CDR3 is TGCAGTGCTCGGAACCGGGACAGGGGAGGGGAGCAGTACTTC.